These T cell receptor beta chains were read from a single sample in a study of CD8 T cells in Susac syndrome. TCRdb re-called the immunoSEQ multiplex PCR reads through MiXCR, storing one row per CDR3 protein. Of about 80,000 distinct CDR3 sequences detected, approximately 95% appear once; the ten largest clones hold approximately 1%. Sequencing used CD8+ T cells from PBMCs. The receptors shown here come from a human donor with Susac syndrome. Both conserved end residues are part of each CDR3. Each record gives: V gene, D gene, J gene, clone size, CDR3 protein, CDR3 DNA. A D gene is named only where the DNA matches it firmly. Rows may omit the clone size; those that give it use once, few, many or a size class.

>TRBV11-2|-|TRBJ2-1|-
CASSPTLYNEQFF
TGTGCCAGCAGCCCCACCCTCTACAATGAGCAGTTCTTC
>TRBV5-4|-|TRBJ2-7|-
CASSLAYGHEQYF
TGTGCCAGCAGCTTGGCTTACGGCCACGAGCAGTACTTC
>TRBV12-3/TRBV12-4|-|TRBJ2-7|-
CASSLVYEQYF
TGTGCCAGCAGTTTGGTGTACGAGCAGTACTTC
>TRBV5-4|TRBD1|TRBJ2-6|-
CASSLDRASGANVLTF
TGTGCCAGCAGCCTGGACAGGGCCTCTGGGGCCAACGTCCTGACTTTC
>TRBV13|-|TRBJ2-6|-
CASSLRSAGANVLTF
TGTGCCAGCAGCTTGAGGAGTGCCGGGGCCAACGTCCTGACTTTC
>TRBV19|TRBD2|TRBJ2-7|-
CASSPGLAATYEQYF
TGTGCCAGTAGTCCCGGACTAGCGGCCACCTACGAGCAGTACTTC
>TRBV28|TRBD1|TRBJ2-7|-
CASSLGQGAHEQYF
TGTGCCAGCAGCCTGGGACAGGGAGCCCACGAGCAGTACTTC
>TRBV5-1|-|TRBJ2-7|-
CASSLVRTAPYEQYF
TGCGCCAGCAGCTTGGTACGGACAGCGCCCTACGAGCAGTACTTC
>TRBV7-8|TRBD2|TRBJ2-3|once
CASSPYLSGSIGKTDTQYF
TGTGCCAGCAGCCCCTACCTTAGCGGGAGTATCGGGAAAACAGATACGCAGTATTTT
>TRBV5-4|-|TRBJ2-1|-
CASSLQNEQFF
TGTGCCAGCAGCCTTCAAAATGAGCAGTTCTTC
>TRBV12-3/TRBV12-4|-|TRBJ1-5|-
CASSYGGENQPQHF
TGTGCCAGCAGTTACGGGGGCGAGAATCAGCCCCAGCATTTT
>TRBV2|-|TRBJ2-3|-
CASSGYAGAGDTQYF
TGTGCCAGCAGTGGATATGCAGGAGCAGGAGATACGCAGTATTTT
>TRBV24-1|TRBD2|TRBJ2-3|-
CATKASGDADTQYF
TGTGCCACCAAGGCTAGCGGGGACGCAGATACGCAGTATTTT